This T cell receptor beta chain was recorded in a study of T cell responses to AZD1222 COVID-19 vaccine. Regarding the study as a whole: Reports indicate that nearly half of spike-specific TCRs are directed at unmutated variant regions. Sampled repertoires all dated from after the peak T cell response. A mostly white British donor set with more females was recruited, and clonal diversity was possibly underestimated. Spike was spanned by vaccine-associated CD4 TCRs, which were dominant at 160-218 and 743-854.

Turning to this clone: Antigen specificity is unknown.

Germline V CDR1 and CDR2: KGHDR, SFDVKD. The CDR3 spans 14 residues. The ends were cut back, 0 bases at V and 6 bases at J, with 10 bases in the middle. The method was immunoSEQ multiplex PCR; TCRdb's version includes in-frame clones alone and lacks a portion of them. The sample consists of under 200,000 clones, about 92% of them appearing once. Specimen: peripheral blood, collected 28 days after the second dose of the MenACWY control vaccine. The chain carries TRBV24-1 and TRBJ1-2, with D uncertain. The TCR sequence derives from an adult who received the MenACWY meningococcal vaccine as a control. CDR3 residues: CATSDLRTENGYTF. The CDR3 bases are TGTGCCACCAGTGATTTGAGAACCGAGAATGGCTACACCTTC.